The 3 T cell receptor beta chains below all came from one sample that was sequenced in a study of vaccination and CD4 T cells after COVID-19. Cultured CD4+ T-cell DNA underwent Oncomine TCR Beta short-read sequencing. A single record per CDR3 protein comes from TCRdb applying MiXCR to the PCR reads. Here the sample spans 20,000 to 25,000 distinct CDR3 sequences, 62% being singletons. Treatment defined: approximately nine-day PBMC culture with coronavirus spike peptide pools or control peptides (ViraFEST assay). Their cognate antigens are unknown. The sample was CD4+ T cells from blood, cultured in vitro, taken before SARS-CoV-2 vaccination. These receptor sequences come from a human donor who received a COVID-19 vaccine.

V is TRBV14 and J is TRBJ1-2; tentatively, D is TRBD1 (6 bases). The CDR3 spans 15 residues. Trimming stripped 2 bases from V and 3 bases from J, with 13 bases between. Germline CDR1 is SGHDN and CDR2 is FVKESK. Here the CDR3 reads CASSQQQGFDYGYTF. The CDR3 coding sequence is TGTGCCAGCAGCCAACAACAGGGTTTCGACTATGGCTACACCTTC.

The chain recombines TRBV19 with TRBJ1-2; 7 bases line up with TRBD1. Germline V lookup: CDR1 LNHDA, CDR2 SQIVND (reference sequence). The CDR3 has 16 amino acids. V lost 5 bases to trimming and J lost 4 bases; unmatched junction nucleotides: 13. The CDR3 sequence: CASSPRDSRSGYGYTF. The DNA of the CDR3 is TGTGCCAGTAGTCCTAGGGACAGCCGATCCGGCTATGGCTACACCTTC.

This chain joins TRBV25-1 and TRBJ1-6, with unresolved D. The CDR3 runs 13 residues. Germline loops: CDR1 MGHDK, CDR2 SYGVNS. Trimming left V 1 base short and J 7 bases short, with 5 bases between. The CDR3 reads CASSELGNSPLHF. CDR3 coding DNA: TGTGCCAGCAGTGAATTGGGGAATTCACCCCTCCACTTT.